Shown below are 10 T cell receptor beta chains from a single sample sequenced in a study of T cell changes during pregnancy in multiple sclerosis. The assay was immunoSEQ multiplex PCR, and TCRdb's table has in-frame clones only and misses some. The sample lists about 15,000 clones, 65% to 90% occurring once. Material: CD8+ T cells from peripheral blood mononuclear cells, obtained after pregnancy. The receptors shown here come from a female donor in good health, enrolled as a control in a pregnancy study.

The chain joins TRBV5-1 to TRBJ1-4; D may be TRBD1 (5 bases). The germline V gene has CDR1 SGHRS and CDR2 YFSETQ. The CDR3 extends over 16 amino acids. Between the trimmed V and J ends, which lost 0 bases and 7 bases, there was a span of 16 bases. The CDR3 region has the DNA TGCGCCAGCAGCTTGGCCAGCGGGGCGGGTAGTGAAAAACTGTTTTTT. It translates to CASSLASGAGSEKLFF.

In this sample, this clone turned up once. The genes are TRBV27 and TRBJ2-7; 10 bases are a match to TRBD1. Trimming removed 5 bases from V and 7 bases from J; junction bases left unmatched: 11. In germline, CDR1 is MNHEY, CDR2 SMNVEV (reference sequence). CDR3 length: 15 amino acids. CDR3: CASSHDRTGGREQYF. The DNA of the CDR3 is TGTGCCAGCAGTCATGATAGGACAGGGGGAAGAGAGCAGTACTTC.

V and J are TRBV5-1 and TRBJ2-2; D may be TRBD1 (5 bases). The CDR3 covers 17 residues. V was clipped by 4 bases and J by 9 bases, with 25 bases between them. The germline CDR1 and CDR2 sequences are SGHRS and YFSETQ. CDR3 residues: CASSVDTGFTPRRELFF. CDR3 bases: TGCGCCAGCAGCGTGGACACAGGTTTCACACCCCGCCGGGAGCTGTTTTTT.

The J gene is TRBJ1-5, the V gene TRBV4-2; 9 bases agree with TRBD1. Germline assignment: CDR1 LGHNA and CDR2 YNFKEQ. V shed 2 bases, J shed 5 bases, and the junction held 7 bases outside the gene matches. The CDR3 contains 16 residues. In DNA, the CDR3 is TGTGCCAGCAGCCAACGGCACAGGGGGCAAGATCAGCCCCAGCATTTT. It codes for CASSQRHRGQDQPQHF.

The chain employs TRBV28 and TRBJ2-1; tentative D call: TRBD1 (6 bases). The V and J ends lost 2 bases and 6 bases respectively, with 11 bases between them. The CDR3 runs 14 residues. The germline V gene encodes CDR1 MDHEN and CDR2 SYDVKM. CDR3 DNA sequence: TGTGCCAGCAGTTTAGGGGGCGGGTTCAATGAGCAGTTCTTC. It encodes CASSLGGGFNEQFF. Full variable domain (rest looked up from reference TRBV28 and TRBJ2-1): DVKVTQSSRYLVKRTGEKVFLECVQDMDHENMFWYRQDPGLGLRLIYFSYDVKMKEKGDIPEGYSVSREKKERFSLILESASTNQTSMYLCASSLGGGFNEQFFGPGTRLTVL.

The V call is TRBV30, the J call TRBJ1-6, with a possible D match to TRBD1 (5 bases). V lost 0 bases, J lost 10 bases, and 7 bases lay in between. This CDR3 is built from 12 residues. CDR1 and CDR2 (germline): GTSNPN, SVGIG (reference sequence). In DNA, the CDR3 is TGTGCCTGGAGTGTATCAGGGTCACCCCTCCACTTT. Its translation: CAWSVSGSPLHF. Supplemented by reference TRBV30 and TRBJ1-6, the full variable domain reads SQTIHQWPATLVQPVGSPLSLECTVEGTSNPNLYWYRQAAGRGLQLLFYSVGIGQISSEVPQNLSASRPQDRQFILSSKKLLLSDSGFYLCAWSVSGSPLHFGNGTRLTVT.

This clone was seen only a few times. The chain links TRBV19 to TRBJ2-3, with 10 bases lining up with TRBD1. The CDR3 totals 15 residues. Trimming cost V 7 bases and J 2 bases; bases outside gene matches: 6. The germline CDR1 and CDR2 sequences are LNHDA and SQIVND (reference sequence). This CDR3 reads CASTSGTGATDTQYF. DNA for the CDR3: TGTGCCAGTACCAGCGGGACAGGGGCCACAGATACGCAGTATTTT.

This chain links TRBV6-4 with TRBJ2-5; 7 nucleotides line up with TRBD2. Germline trimming cut 3 bases from V and 2 bases from J; bases unmatched to any gene: 6. Germline CDR1 is MRHNA and CDR2 is SNTAGT. This CDR3 has 15 residues. The CDR3, as DNA: TGTGCCAGCAGTGAAGTGGGCGGGAGTCAAGAGACCCAGTACTTC. Translated, it gives CASSEVGGSQETQYF.

The rearrangement uses TRBV7-2 and TRBJ2-6, with D perhaps TRBD2 (5 bases). Germline values: CDR1 SGHTA, CDR2 FQGNSA. This CDR3 is 17 amino acids long. V gave up 7 bases and J gave up 0 bases, with 16 bases separating them. CDR3: CASTEIGKSSGANVLTF. Written as DNA, the CDR3 is TGTGCCAGCACTGAAATCGGGAAAAGCTCTGGGGCCAACGTCCTGACTTTC.

This clone was recorded only once. The gene calls are TRBV27 and TRBJ2-2; D not resolved. In germline, CDR1 is MNHEY, CDR2 SMNVEV (reference sequence). V was trimmed by 8 bases and J by 7 bases, leaving 11 bases between them. CDR3 length equals 12 residues. The CDR3 DNA follows: TGTGCCAGCTCGGTTGATGGCGGGGAGCTGTTTTTT. Protein product: CASSVDGGELFF.